This TCR beta chain was profiled in a study of graft-versus-host responses after intestinal transplantation. Turning to the study itself: Those transplanted obtained multivisceral, liver-intestinal, or isolated intestinal grafts. Every recipient underwent anti-thymocyte globulin induction, then tacrolimus and steroids for two to four years.

This CDR3 is 16 amino acids long. Germline CDR1 and CDR2: ENHRY and SYGVKD. V lost 2 bases and J lost 5; bases outside the gene matches: 3. General study findings and limits: Graft-donor T cell macrochimerism coincided with high graft-versus-host to host-versus-graft clonal ratios in allografts. Among recipient marrow samples, GvH clones were found; some appeared first in ileum or blood.

Details on this clone: Its cognate antigen is unknown.

Profiling relied on immunoSEQ multiplex PCR, and the TCRdb table lists in-frame clones only, not all of them. This table holds about 26,000 clones, around 80% found once. The J gene is TRBJ2-7, the V gene TRBV10-3; 16 positions agree with TRBD2. The sequence was obtained from a human donor who received an intestinal transplant. The sample was unstimulated CD4+ T cells sorted from spleen or lymph node cells, taken before intestinal transplant. The CDR3 nucleotides are TGTGCCATCAGTGAGCCCGGGACTAGCGGGAGGGACGAGCAGTACTTC. As protein: CAISEPGTSGRDEQYF.